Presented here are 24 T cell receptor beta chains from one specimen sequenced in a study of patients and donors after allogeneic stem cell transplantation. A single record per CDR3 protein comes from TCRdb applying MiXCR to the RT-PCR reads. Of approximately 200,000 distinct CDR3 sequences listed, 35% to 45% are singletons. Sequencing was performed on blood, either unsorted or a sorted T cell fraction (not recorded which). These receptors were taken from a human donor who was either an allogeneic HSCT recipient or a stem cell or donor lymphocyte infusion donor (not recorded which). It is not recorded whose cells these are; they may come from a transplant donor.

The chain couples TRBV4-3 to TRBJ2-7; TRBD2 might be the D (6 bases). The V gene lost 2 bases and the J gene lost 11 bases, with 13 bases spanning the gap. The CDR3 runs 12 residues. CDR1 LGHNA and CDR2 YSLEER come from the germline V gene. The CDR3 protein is CASSQPGEEEYF. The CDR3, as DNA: TGCGCCAGCAGCCAACCGGGGGAAGAGGAGTACTTC.

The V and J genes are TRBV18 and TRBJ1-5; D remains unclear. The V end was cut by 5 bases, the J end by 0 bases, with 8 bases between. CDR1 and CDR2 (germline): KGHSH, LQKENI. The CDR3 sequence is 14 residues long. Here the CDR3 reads CASSRSYSNQPQHF. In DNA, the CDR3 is TGTGCCAGCTCAAGGAGTTATAGCAATCAGCCCCAGCATTTT.

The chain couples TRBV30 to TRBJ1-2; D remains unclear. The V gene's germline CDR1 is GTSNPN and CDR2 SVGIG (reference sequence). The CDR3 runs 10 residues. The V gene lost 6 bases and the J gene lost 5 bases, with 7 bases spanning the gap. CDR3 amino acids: CACNFYGYTF. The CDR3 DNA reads TGTGCCTGTAACTTTTATGGCTACACCTTC. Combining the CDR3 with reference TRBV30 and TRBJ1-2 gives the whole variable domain SQTIHQWPATLVQPVGSPLSLECTVEGTSNPNLYWYRQAAGRGLQLLFYSVGIGQISSEVPQNLSASRPQDRQFILSSKKLLLSDSGFYLCACNFYGYTFGSGTRLTVV.

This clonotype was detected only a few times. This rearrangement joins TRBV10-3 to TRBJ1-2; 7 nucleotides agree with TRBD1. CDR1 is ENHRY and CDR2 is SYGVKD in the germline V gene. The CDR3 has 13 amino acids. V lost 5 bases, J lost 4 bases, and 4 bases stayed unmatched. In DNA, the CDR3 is TGTGCCATCAGTCGACAGGGCAGCTATGGCTACACCTTC. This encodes CAISRQGSYGYTF.

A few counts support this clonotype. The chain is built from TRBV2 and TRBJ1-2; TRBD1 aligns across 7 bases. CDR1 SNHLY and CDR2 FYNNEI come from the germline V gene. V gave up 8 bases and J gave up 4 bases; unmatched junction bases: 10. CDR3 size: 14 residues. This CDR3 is CASFRQAGGYGYTF. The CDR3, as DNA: TGTGCCAGCTTCAGACAGGCAGGGGGCTATGGCTACACCTTC.

CDR3 sequence (DNA): TGCGCCAGCAGCCCTGGGGGAGTCGGCACTGAAGCTTTCTTT. The encoded protein is CASSPGGVGTEAFF. The V and J genes are TRBV5-1 and TRBJ1-1, with D perhaps matching TRBD1 (5 bases). The V and J ends lost 4 bases and 4 bases respectively, with 14 bases between them. Germline V gives CDR1 SGHRS, CDR2 YFSETQ. The CDR3 has 14 residues.

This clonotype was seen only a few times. CDR3 in amino acids: CSAEWGDEQYF. In DNA form, the CDR3 reads TGCAGTGCCGAGTGGGGGGACGAGCAGTACTTC. The chain links TRBV20-1 to TRBJ2-7; the D gene is possibly TRBD2 (6 bases). From germline, CDR1 is DFQATT and CDR2 SNEGSKA (reference sequence). This CDR3 region has 11 residues. V shed 6 bases and J shed 5 bases, with 11 bases lying between them.

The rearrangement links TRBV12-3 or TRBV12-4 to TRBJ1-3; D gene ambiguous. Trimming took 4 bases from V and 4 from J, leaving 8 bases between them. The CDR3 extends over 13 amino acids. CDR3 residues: CASSYQQGNTIYF. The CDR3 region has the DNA TGTGCCAGCAGTTATCAGCAGGGAAACACCATATATTTT.

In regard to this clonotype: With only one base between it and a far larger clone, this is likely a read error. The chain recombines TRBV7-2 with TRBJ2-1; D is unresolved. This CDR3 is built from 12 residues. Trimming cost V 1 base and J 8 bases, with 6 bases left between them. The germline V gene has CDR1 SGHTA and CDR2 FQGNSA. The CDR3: CASSLDGDEQFF. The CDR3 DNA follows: TGTGCCAGCAGCTTAGATGGCGATGAGCAGTTCTTC.

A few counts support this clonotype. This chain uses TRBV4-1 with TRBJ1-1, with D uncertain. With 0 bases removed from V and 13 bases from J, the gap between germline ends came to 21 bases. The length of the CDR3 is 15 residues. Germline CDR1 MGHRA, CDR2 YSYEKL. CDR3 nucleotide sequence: TGCGCCAGCAGCCAAGAATCGAGTTTCGCTACCAAGGTTTTCTTT. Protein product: CASSQESSFATKVFF.

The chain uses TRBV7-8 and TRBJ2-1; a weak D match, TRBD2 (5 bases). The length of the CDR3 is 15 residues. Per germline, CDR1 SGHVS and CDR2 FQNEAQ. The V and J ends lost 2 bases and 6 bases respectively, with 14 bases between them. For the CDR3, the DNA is TGTGCCAGCAGCTTACTTCGGGTTGCGGGCAATGAGCAGTTCTTC. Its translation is CASSLLRVAGNEQFF. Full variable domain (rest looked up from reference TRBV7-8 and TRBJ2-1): GAGVSQSPRYKVAKRGQDVALRCDPISGHVSLFWYQQALGQGPEFLTYFQNEAQLDKSGLPSDRFFAERPEGSVSTLKIQRTQQEDSAVYLCASSLLRVAGNEQFFGPGTRLTVL.

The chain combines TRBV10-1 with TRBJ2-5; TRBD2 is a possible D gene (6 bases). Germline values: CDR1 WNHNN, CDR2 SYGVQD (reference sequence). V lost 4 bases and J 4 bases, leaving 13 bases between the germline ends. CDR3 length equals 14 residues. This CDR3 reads CASSGTRDSETQYF. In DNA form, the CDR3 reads TGCGCCAGCAGTGGGACCCGGGACTCAGAGACCCAGTACTTC.

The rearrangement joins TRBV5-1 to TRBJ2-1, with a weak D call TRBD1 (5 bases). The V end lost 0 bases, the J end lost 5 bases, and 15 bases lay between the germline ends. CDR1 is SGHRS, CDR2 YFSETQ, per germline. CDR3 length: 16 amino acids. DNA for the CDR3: TGCGCCAGCAGCTTGGCGGTCAGGGCTTGGAACAATGAGCAGTTCTTC. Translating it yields CASSLAVRAWNNEQFF.

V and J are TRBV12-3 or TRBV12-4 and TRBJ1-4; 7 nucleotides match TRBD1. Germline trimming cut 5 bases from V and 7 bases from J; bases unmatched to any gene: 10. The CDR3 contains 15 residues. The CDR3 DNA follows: TGTGCCAGCAGTCCAGACAGGGCGCTAGGTGAAAAACTGTTTTTT. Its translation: CASSPDRALGEKLFF.

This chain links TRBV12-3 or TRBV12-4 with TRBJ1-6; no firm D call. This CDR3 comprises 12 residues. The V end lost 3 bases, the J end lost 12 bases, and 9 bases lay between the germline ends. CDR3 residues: CASSLSFLPLHF. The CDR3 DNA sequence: TGTGCCAGCAGTTTGAGTTTTTTACCCCTCCACTTT.

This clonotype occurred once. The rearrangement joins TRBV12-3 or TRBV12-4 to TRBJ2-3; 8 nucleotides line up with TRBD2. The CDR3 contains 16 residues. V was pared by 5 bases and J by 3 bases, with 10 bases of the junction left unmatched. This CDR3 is CASSKGVIAGTDTQYF. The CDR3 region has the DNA TGTGCCAGCAGTAAGGGGGTGATAGCGGGGACAGATACGCAGTATTTT.

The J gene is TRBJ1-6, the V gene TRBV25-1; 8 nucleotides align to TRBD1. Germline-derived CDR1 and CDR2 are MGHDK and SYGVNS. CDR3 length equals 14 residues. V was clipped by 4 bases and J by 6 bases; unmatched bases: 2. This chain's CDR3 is CASSADRGNSPLHF. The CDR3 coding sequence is TGTGCCAGCAGTGCCGACAGGGGTAATTCACCCCTCCACTTT.

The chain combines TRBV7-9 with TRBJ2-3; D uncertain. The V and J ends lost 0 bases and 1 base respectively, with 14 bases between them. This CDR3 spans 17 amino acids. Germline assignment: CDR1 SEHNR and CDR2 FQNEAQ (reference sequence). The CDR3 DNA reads TGTGCCAGCAGCTTAGCGTCGTGGGCCCTCGGCACAGATACGCAGTATTTT. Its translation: CASSLASWALGTDTQYF.

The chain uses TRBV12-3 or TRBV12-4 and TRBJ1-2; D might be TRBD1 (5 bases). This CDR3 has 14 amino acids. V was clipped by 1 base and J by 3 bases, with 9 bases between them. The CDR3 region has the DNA TGTGCCAGCAGTTTAGTCAGGGAGGACTATGGCTACACCTTC. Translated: CASSLVREDYGYTF.

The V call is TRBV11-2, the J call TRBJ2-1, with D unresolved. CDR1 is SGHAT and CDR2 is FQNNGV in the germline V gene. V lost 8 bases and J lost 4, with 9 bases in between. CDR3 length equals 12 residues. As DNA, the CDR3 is TGTGCCAGCTTACGAGCTTACAATGAGCAGTTCTTC. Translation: CASLRAYNEQFF. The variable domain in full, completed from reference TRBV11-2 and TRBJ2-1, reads EAGVAQSPRYKIIEKRQSVAFWCNPISGHATLYWYQQILGQGPKLLIQFQNNGVVDDSQLPKDRFSAERLKGVDSTLKIQPAKLEDSAVYLCASLRAYNEQFFGPGTRLTVL.

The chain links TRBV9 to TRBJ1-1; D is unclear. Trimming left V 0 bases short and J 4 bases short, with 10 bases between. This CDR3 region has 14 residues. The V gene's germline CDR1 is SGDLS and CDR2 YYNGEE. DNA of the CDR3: TGTGCCAGCAGCGTAGAGGCATCCAGCACTGAAGCTTTCTTT. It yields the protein CASSVEASSTEAFF.

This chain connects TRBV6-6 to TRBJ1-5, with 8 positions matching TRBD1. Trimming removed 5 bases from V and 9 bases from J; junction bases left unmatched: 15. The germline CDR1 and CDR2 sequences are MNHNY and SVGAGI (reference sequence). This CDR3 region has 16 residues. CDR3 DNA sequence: TGTGCCAGCAGTGACCCGGCAGGGGGCGCGTATCGGCCCCAGCATTTT. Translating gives CASSDPAGGAYRPQHF.

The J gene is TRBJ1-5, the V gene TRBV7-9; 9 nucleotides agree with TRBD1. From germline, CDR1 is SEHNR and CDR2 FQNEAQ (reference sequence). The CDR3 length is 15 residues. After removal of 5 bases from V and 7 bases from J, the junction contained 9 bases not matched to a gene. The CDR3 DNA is TGTGCCAGCAGCCACTCCCTTACAGGGGGCCAGCCCCAGCATTTT. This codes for CASSHSLTGGQPQHF.

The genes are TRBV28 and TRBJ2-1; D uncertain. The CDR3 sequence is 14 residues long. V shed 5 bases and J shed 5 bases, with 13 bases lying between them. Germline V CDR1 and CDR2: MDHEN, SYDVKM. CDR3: CASSLTTTHNEQFF. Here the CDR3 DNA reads TGTGCCAGCAGTCTGACAACTACACACAATGAGCAGTTCTTC.